This record covers a single T cell receptor beta chain. Its antigen remains unidentified. This sample is drawn from a study of T cells after posttransplantation cyclophosphamide. Here immunoSEQ multiplex PCR was the method, and the copy in TCRdb shows in-frame clones only, minus some. The data show about 7,000 clones, with 78% seen just once and around a quarter held by the top ten. Germline V gene data show CDR1 as MNHNY and CDR2 as SVGAGI (reference sequence). The length of the CDR3 is 15 residues. V was cut by 2 bases and J by 1 base, with 11 bases left in between. Study-wide points: TRB overlap between skin or GI tissue T cells and blood was limited.

Sequenced material: memory CD4+ T cells sorted from blood. V gene TRBV6-6 combines with J gene TRBJ2-5; D perhaps matches TRBD2 (5 bases). The receptor's source is a woman in her fifties or sixties in good health and a related stem cell transplant donor. The CDR3 loop is CASSYGGEPQETQYF. The CDR3 nucleotides are TGTGCCAGCAGTTACGGTGGGGAGCCCCAAGAGACCCAGTACTTC.